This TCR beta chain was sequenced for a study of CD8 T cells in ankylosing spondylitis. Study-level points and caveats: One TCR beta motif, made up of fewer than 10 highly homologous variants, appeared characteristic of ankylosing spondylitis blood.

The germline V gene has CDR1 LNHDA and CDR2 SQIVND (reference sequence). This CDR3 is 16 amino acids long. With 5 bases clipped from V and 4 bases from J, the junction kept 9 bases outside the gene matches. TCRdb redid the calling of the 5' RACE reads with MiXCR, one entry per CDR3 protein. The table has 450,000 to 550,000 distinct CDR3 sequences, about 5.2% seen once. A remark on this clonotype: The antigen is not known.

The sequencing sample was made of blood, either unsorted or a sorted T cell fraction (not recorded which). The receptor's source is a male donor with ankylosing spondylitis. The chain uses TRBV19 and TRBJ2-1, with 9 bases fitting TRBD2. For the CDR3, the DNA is TGTGCCAGTAGTCTACAAACTAGCGGGCCTTACAATGAGCAGTTCTTC. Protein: CASSLQTSGPYNEQFF.